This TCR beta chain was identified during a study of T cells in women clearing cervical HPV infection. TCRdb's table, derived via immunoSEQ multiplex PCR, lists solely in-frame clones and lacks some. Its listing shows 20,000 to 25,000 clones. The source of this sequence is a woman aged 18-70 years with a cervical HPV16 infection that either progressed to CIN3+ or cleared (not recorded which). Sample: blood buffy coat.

CDR3 in amino acids: CSVELWTGLFYEQYF. CDR3 bases read: TGCAGCGTTGAGTTGTGGACAGGGTTGTTCTACGAG. The genes are TRBV29-1 and TRBJ2-7; 8 nucleotides match TRBD1. Read data end 3 residues before the CDR3 end; the end is taken from the germline J gene. Germline V gene data show CDR1 as SQVTM and CDR2 as ANQGSEA. This CDR3 is 15 amino acids long. The ends lost 3 bases at V and 3 bases at J; junction bases unmatched: 10.